This is a list of T cell receptor beta chains from one sample in a study of vaccination effects on CD4 cells after COVID-19. TCRdb keeps only in-frame clones here, not all; method: immunoSEQ multiplex PCR. The sample has about 79,000 clones, approximately 74% seen once. What these receptors recognize is not known. Specimen: CD4+ T cells from PBMCs cultured with HCoV-229E spike peptides, collected before COVID-19 vaccination. Source of these receptors: a human donor who received a COVID-19 vaccine. Each CDR3 is given with its conserved first and last residue. A D gene is named only where the DNA matches it firmly. Clone size is not always given. Where it is, it says once, few, many or a class for expanded clones.

size	V	D	J	CDR3
NA	TRBV3-1/TRBV3-2	NA	TRBJ2-1	CASSQEPGQGTSYNEQFF
NA	TRBV29-1	NA	TRBJ2-5	CSVEGQGQETQYF
NA	TRBV7-2	NA	TRBJ1-2	CASSYWWMIDGYTF
NA	TRBV13	NA	TRBJ2-4	CASSLSEGGKNIQYF
NA	TRBV6-6	NA	TRBJ1-1	CASSPRANTEAFF
NA	TRBV4-1	NA	TRBJ1-4	CASSRNRAANEKLFF
NA	TRBV28	NA	TRBJ2-2	CASSQGDRTNTGELFF
NA	TRBV6-5	TRBD2	TRBJ2-5	CAATGTSAPQETQYF
NA	TRBV28	TRBD1	TRBJ1-1	CASSWPGQGNTEAFF
few	TRBV7-2	NA	TRBJ2-3	CASSLAGYTDTQYF
NA	TRBV5-5	NA	TRBJ2-1	CASSFPDRQKNEQFF
NA	TRBV7-2	TRBD1	TRBJ2-6	CASSPVLGTGISGANVLTF
NA	TRBV5-1	TRBD2	TRBJ2-3	CASSSGLAGVADTQYF
NA	TRBV27	NA	TRBJ1-5	CASSLSGSNQPQHF
NA	TRBV7-2	TRBD2	TRBJ2-4	CASSADLAGGRRNIQYF
NA	TRBV5-1	NA	TRBJ1-1	CASSVVSRALRTEAFF
NA	TRBV30	NA	TRBJ1-1	CAWHARDRLNTEAFF
NA	TRBV28	NA	TRBJ1-5	CASSLSYTGNQPQHF
few	TRBV18	NA	TRBJ2-5	CASSPGEGWAQYF
NA	TRBV6-1	NA	TRBJ2-3	CASSDTGWDTQYF
NA	TRBV5-1	NA	TRBJ2-3	CASSLDRNTDTQYF
NA	TRBV5-4	NA	TRBJ1-4	CASSLVWQGQTNEKLFF
NA	TRBV7-3	NA	TRBJ2-1	CASSLLRGGEQFF
NA	TRBV3-1/TRBV3-2	NA	TRBJ1-5	CASSQPGGGPQHF
NA	TRBV9	TRBD1	TRBJ2-2	CASSVWMGGQGATGELFF
NA	TRBV10-3	NA	TRBJ1-1	CAISEFKENTEAFF
NA	TRBV21-1	NA	TRBJ2-5	CASSSRRPPSYETQYF
NA	TRBV18	TRBD2	TRBJ2-6	CASSTLGLAGGAPRGSGANVLTF
NA	TRBV5-4	NA	TRBJ2-6	CASSTRSGANVLTF
once	TRBV30	NA	TRBJ1-3	CAWSTSSVSRNTIYF
NA	TRBV2	NA	TRBJ1-6	CASSIQAGRSPLHF
NA	TRBV5-1	NA	TRBJ1-1	CASRPTGTVNTEAFF
NA	TRBV9	TRBD2	TRBJ2-1	CASSEDLAGGRRSYNEQFF
NA	TRBV4-1	TRBD2	TRBJ2-1	CASAGGESSYNEQFF
NA	TRBV4-1	TRBD1	TRBJ2-5	CASSQRGRQVYQETQYF
once	TRBV3-1/TRBV3-2	TRBD1	TRBJ1-4	CASSPGTGATNEKLFF